This TCR beta chain appears in the sequencing data of a study of graft-versus-host responses after intestinal transplantation. Overall study context: Those transplanted obtained multivisceral, liver-intestinal, or isolated intestinal grafts. For approximately 3 years after anti-thymocyte globulin induction, all recipients took tacrolimus and steroids. Overall study results and limits: The authors found GvH clones in recipient marrow, some appearing first in ileum or blood. Circulating GvH clone levels at their peak were associated with HvG declines (early post-transplant).

The CDR3 runs to 19 residues. After removal of 3 bases from V and 0 bases from J, the junction contained 17 bases not matched to a gene. The V gene's germline CDR1 is MGHRA and CDR2 YSYEKL. Grafts had their tissue processed, releasing intraepithelial and lamina propria lymphocytes. This table comes from immunoSEQ multiplex PCR, and its TCRdb copy is limited to in-frame clones, with some not included. The repertoire holds approximately 20,000 clones, roughly 78% seen once, with approximately 7.6% in the top ten. Comments on this clone: Antigen specificity is unknown.

The starting material was ileum tissue, obtained around 20 days after intestinal transplant. The V and J genes are TRBV4-1 and TRBJ2-7; 7 nucleotides line up with TRBD1. This TCR was recovered from a human patient who received an intestinal transplant, so some T cells may come from the graft donor. The CDR3 loop reads CASSQYRGSSTLSSYEQYF. The CDR3 DNA sequence: TGCGCCAGCAGCCAGTACAGGGGATCGTCGACCCTCAGCTCCTACGAGCAGTACTTC.